The clone carrying this TCR beta chain was counted once. These data are taken from a study of blood T cell repertoires in COVID-19. Study-wide context: Material from acute and convalescent COVID-19 was sourced from the United States, Italy and Spain. Nucleic acid was either cDNA or gDNA, and it came from T cells, B-cell-depleted T cells, or PBMCs.

CDR3 length equals 16 residues. The V gene lost 3 bases and the J gene lost 3 bases, with 17 bases spanning the gap. Germline V gives CDR1 SGHNT, CDR2 YENEEA. Original processing notes: Nucleated cell number was recorded as an estimate derived from reference gene primer amplification. Libraries were prepared by immunoSEQ multiplex PCR; TCRdb keeps only in-frame clonotypes and omits some of them. The V and J calls and clone size were taken over from that table, and D and trimming were inferred from the DNA. The data show fewer than 15,000 clones, approximately 91% seen once. The sequence was collected from a human donor in a cohort sampled during active COVID-19. Sequencing was done on a sample of peripheral blood. This chain uses TRBV11-3 with TRBJ1-2, with D unclear. The CDR3 bases are TGTGCCAGCAGCTTCATTCGAACGCTGGCGGACTATGGCTACACCTTC. Protein sequence: CASSFIRTLADYGYTF.